This passage covers 14 T cell receptor beta chains from one sample sequenced in a study of blood T cells in healthy people across ages. Alongside a J-beta primer mix, a sample-barcoded 5' primer served in a second PCR lasting roughly 7 to 12 cycles. TCRdb fed the 5' RACE reads into MiXCR, producing one record per CDR3 protein. The sample records fewer than 1,200,000 distinct CDR3 sequences, approximately 26% being singletons. This sample also appeared in a second study, on T cells of mothers and their children.

Sequencing was carried out using blood. The source of these receptors is a girl aged 2-10 years in good health.

This chain connects TRBV19 to TRBJ1-4; a weak D match, TRBD1 (5 bases). The V and J ends lost 7 bases and 0 bases respectively, with 12 bases between them. The CDR3 spans 15 residues. The germline CDR1 and CDR2 sequences are LNHDA and SQIVND (reference sequence). CDR3 sequence: CASMGLIATNEKLFF. The CDR3 DNA reads as TGTGCCAGTATGGGGCTGATTGCAACTAATGAAAAACTGTTTTTT.

This chain joins TRBV7-6 and TRBJ2-5; D might be TRBD1 (9 bases). This CDR3 spans 18 amino acids. Trimming shortened V by 4 bases and J by 2 bases, and 23 bases separated the two germline ends. Germline V CDR1 and CDR2: SGHVS, FNYEAQ. The CDR3 here is CASSWDRVPAGDQETQYF. DNA for the CDR3: TGTGCCAGCAGCTGGGACAGGGTTCCAGCGGGAGATCAAGAGACCCAGTACTTC.

The J gene is TRBJ2-3, the V gene TRBV12-3 or TRBV12-4; a possible D gene is TRBD2 (6 bases). The CDR3 totals 15 residues. V dropped 7 bases and J dropped 1 base, with 15 bases sitting between them. DNA for the CDR3: TGTGCCAGCATCCCCCTGGGACTTCGCACAGATACGCAGTATTTT. Protein sequence: CASIPLGLRTDTQYF.

The chain employs TRBV7-2 and TRBJ2-5, with TRBD2 matching over 11 bases. The J call could be wrong; TRBJ2-1 is a better fit for the DNA end. The CDR3 extends over 13 amino acids. Per the germline V gene, CDR1 is SGHTA and CDR2 is FQGNSA. The CDR3 DNA reads TGTGCCAGCAGCTCCCAGACTAGCGGGGCCCAGTTCTTC. Translation gives CASSSQTSGAQFF.

The gene calls are TRBV27 and TRBJ2-7; no firm D call. Between the trimmed V and J ends, which lost 8 bases and 3 bases, there was a span of 17 bases. Germline CDR1 MNHEY, CDR2 SMNVEV (reference sequence). This CDR3 region has 14 residues. CDR3 residues: CASGWTQNVYEQYF. The CDR3, as DNA: TGTGCCAGCGGTTGGACGCAAAACGTCTACGAGCAGTACTTC.

The chain recombines TRBV6-2 or TRBV6-3 with TRBJ2-1; D tentatively fits TRBD1 or TRBD2 (6 bases each). With 7 bases removed from V and 8 bases from J, the gap between germline ends came to 12 bases. In germline, CDR1 is MNHEY, CDR2 SVGEGT. The CDR3 length is 12 residues. CDR3 amino acids: CASTLRGDEQFF. The CDR3 DNA is TGTGCCAGCACCCTTAGGGGGGATGAGCAGTTCTTC.

The table lists this clonotype with a few counts. V gene TRBV5-1 combines with J gene TRBJ1-1; D gene unclear. The CDR3 sequence is 13 residues long. Trimming took 6 bases from V and 1 from J, leaving 10 bases between them. Germline V CDR1 and CDR2: SGHRS, YFSETQ. In DNA form, the CDR3 reads TGCGCCAGCAAGGGTTTGAAGAACACTGAAGCTTTCTTT. Translating it yields CASKGLKNTEAFF.

This clonotype was detected only a few times. The chain uses TRBV9 and TRBJ1-2; 7 nucleotides align to TRBD1. CDR1 is SGDLS, CDR2 YYNGEE, per germline. The length of the CDR3 is 17 residues. Trimming took 0 bases from V and 8 from J; bases not matched to a gene: 16. The DNA for the CDR3 is TGTGCCAGCAGCGTAGAGGGGACAGTGAGGGGGGAATCCGGCTACACCTTC. It encodes CASSVEGTVRGESGYTF.

V is TRBV20-1 and J is TRBJ2-5; a possible D gene is TRBD1 (5 bases). Trimming pared 6 bases from V and 4 bases from J, leaving 18 bases between. The germline gives CDR1 DFQATT, CDR2 SNEGSKA (reference sequence). The CDR3 totals 14 residues. The CDR3 is CSAKFSPRGETQYF. DNA for the CDR3: TGCAGTGCCAAATTTAGCCCAAGGGGAGAGACCCAGTACTTC.

This chain connects TRBV29-1 to TRBJ2-7; a weak D match, TRBD1 (6 bases). The V end lost 6 bases, the J end lost 3 bases, and 12 bases lay between the germline ends. Per germline, CDR1 SQVTM and CDR2 ANQGSEA. The CDR3 runs to 12 residues. The CDR3 sequence is CSVRTAYYEQYF. In nucleotides, the CDR3 is TGCAGCGTCCGGACAGCCTACTACGAGCAGTACTTC.

This clonotype was detected ten times or more. As DNA, the CDR3 is TGCGCCAGCAGTCCGACAGGGATTGGGGCCAACGTCCTGACTTTC. Its translation: CASSPTGIGANVLTF. V usage is TRBV4-1 and J usage is TRBJ2-6; 7 bases fit TRBD1. The germline gives CDR1 MGHRA, CDR2 YSYEKL. With V trimmed by 6 bases and J by 3 bases, 5 bases remained unmatched. CDR3 length: 15 residues.

This clonotype was recorded a few times. The V gene is TRBV9, the J gene TRBJ1-1; D gene uncertain. The CDR3 extends over 12 amino acids. The V end lost 0 bases, the J end lost 8 bases, and 8 bases lay between the germline ends. Germline V CDR1 and CDR2: SGDLS, YYNGEE. CDR3 coding DNA: TGTGCCAGCAGCGTAGGGAAGGGCGAAGCTTTCTTT. The encoded protein is CASSVGKGEAFF.

This clonotype turned up a few times. The chain uses TRBV20-1 and TRBJ2-4; 9 bases fit TRBD2. The CDR3 has 14 residues. Looked up from germline, CDR1 is DFQATT and CDR2 is SNEGSKA (reference sequence). J was trimmed by 8 bases and V by 6 bases; bases with no gene match: 11. CDR3 bases: TGCAGTGCCCATTTAGCGGGAGCAAAGGACATTCAGTACTTC. It codes for CSAHLAGAKDIQYF.

Comment on this clonotype: Sequence at one end of the junction differs from germline and may be a read error. The J gene is TRBJ2-7, the V gene TRBV7-2, with 8 positions matching TRBD2. Germline V CDR1 and CDR2: SGHTA, FQGNSA. The CDR3 is 16 amino acids. The CDR3 DNA follows: TGCGCCAGCAGCCCTTATCTGCGGGAGGCCTCCTACGAGCAGTACTTC. Amino acids: CASSPYLREASYEQYF.